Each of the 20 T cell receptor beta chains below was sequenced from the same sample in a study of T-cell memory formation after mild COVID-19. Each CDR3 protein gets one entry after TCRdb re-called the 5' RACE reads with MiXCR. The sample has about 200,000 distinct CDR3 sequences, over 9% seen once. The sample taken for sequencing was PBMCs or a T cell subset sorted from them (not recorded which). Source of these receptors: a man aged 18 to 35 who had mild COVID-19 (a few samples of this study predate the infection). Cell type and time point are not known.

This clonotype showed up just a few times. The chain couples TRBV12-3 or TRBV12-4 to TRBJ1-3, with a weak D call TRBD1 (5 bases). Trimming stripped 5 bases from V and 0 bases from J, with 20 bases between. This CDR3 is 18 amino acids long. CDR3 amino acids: CASSQWDYYSSSGNTIYF. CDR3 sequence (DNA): TGTGCCAGCAGTCAATGGGACTACTACTCTAGCTCTGGAAACACCATATATTTT.

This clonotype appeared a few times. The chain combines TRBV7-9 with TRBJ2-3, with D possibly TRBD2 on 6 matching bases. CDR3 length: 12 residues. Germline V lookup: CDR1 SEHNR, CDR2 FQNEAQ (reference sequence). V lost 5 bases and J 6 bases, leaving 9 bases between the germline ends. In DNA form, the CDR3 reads TGTGCCAGCAGCCGGAGGGCCGATACGCAGTATTTT. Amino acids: CASSRRADTQYF. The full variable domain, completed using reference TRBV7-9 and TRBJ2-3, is DTGVSQNPRHKITKRGQNVTFRCDPISEHNRLYWYRQTLGQGPEFLTYFQNEAQLEKSRLLSDRFSAERPKGSFSTLEIQRTEQGDSAMYLCASSRRADTQYFGPGTRLTVL.

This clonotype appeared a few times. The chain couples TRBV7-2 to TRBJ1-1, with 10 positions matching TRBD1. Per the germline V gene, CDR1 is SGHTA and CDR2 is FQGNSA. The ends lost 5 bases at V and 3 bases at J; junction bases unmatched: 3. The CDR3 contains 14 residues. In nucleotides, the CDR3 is TGTGCCAGCAGCACGGGACAGGGGTACACTGAAGCTTTCTTT. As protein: CASSTGQGYTEAFF.

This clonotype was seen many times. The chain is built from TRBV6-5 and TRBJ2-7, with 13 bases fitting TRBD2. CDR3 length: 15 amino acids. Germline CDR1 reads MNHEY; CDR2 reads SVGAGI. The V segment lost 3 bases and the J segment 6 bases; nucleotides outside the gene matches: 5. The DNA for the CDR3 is TGTGCCAGCAGTTATCGGACTAGCGGGGGAAGCGAGCAGTACTTC. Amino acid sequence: CASSYRTSGGSEQYF.

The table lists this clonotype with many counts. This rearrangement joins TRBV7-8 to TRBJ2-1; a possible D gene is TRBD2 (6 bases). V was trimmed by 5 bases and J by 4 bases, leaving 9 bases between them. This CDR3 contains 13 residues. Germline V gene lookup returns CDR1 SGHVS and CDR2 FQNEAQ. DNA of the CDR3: TGTGCCAGCAGCATTGGGAGGTACAATGAGCAGTTCTTC. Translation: CASSIGRYNEQFF.

The CDR3 DNA reads as TGTGCCAGAAGCTTACGGGCCCCCTGGAAAGCAGATACGCAGTATTTT. Its translation: CARSLRAPWKADTQYF. The J gene is TRBJ2-3, the V gene TRBV5-3; D ambiguous. TRBV5-3 is an ORF, with its function uncertain. V dropped 2 bases and J dropped 4 bases, with 17 bases sitting between them. The CDR3 covers 16 residues.

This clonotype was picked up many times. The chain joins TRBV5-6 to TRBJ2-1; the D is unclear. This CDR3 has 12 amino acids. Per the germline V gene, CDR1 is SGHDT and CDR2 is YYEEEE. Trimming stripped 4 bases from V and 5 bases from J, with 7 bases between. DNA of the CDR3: TGTGCCAGCAGCGAAGTACACAATGAGCAGTTCTTC. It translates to CASSEVHNEQFF.

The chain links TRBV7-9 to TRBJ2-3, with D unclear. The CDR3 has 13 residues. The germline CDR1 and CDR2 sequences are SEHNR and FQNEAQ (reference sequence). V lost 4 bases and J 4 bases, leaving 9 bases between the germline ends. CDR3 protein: CASSSRLPDTQYF. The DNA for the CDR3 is TGTGCCAGCAGCTCCCGACTGCCAGATACGCAGTATTTT.

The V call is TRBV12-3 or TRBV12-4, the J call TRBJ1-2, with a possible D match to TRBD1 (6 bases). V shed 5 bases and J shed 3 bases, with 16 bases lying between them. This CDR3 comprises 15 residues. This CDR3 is CASSIYRDVDYGYTF. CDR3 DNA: TGTGCCAGCAGTATTTACAGGGACGTTGACTATGGCTACACCTTC.

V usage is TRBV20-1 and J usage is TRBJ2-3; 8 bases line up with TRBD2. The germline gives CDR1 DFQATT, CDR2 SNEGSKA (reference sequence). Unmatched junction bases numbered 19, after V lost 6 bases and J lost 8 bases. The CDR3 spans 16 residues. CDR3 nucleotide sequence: TGCAGTGCCCCTAAGGGGGTACGGGGGGGATTGGGTACGCAGTATTTT. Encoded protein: CSAPKGVRGGLGTQYF.

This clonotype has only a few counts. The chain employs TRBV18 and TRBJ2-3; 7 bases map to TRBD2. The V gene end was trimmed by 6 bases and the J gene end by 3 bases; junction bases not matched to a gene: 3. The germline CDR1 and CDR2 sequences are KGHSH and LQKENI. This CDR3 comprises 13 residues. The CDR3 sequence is CASSWEGTDTQYF. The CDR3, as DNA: TGTGCCAGCTCCTGGGAGGGAACAGATACGCAGTATTTT.

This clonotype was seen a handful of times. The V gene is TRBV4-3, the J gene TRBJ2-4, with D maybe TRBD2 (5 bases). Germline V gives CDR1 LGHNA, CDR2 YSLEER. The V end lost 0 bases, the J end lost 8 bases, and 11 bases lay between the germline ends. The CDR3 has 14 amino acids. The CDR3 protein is CASSQDEEAYIQYF. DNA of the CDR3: TGCGCCAGCAGCCAAGATGAGGAGGCGTACATTCAGTACTTC.

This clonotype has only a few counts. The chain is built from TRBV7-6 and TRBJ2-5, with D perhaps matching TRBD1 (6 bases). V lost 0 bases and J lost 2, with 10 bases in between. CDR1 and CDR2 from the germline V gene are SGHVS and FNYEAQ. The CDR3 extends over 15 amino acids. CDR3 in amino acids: CASSLAGHKQETQYF. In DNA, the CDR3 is TGTGCCAGCAGCTTAGCGGGACACAAACAAGAGACCCAGTACTTC.

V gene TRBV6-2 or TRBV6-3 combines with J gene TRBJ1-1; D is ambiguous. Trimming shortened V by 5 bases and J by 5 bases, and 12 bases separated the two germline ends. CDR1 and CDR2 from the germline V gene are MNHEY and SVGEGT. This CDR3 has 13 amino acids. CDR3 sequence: CASSTGRVTEAFF. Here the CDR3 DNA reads TGTGCCAGCAGTACCGGGAGGGTTACTGAAGCTTTCTTT.

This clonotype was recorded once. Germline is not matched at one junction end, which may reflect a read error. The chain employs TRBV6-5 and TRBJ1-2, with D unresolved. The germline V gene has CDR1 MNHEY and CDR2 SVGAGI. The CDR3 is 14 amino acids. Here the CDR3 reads CASRRQSLTGGYTF. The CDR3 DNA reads TGCGCCAGCAGGAGACAATCCCTGACGGGTGGCTACACCTTC.

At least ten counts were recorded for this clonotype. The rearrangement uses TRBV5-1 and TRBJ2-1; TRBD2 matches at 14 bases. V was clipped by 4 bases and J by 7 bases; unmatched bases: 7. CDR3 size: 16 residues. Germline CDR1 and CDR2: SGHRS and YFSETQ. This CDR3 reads CASSLGLAGALNEQFF. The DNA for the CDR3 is TGCGCCAGCAGCCTGGGACTAGCGGGGGCGCTGAATGAGCAGTTCTTC.

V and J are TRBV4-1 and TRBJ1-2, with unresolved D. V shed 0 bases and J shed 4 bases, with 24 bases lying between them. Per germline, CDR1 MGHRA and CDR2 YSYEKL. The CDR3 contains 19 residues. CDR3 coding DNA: TGCGCCAGCAGCCAAGATCAGCCCCGTGACGGCCTCCCCTCCTATGGCTACACCTTC. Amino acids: CASSQDQPRDGLPSYGYTF.

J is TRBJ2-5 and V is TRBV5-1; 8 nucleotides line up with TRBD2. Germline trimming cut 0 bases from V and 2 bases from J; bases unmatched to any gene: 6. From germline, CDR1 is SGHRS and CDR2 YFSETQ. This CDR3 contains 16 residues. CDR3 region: CASSLAIAGLQETQYF. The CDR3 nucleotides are TGCGCCAGCAGCTTGGCCATAGCGGGGCTACAAGAGACCCAGTACTTC.

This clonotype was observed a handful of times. The CDR3 coding sequence is TGTGCCAGCAGCTTGACAGGGGGATCGGTAACCGTTGCTTTCTTT. Translation: CASSLTGGSVTVAFF. The chain uses TRBV7-9 and TRBJ1-1; TRBD1 aligns across 9 bases. After removal of 3 bases from V and 11 bases from J, the junction contained 13 bases not matched to a gene. The CDR3 loop spans 15 amino acids. The germline gives CDR1 SEHNR, CDR2 FQNEAQ (reference sequence).

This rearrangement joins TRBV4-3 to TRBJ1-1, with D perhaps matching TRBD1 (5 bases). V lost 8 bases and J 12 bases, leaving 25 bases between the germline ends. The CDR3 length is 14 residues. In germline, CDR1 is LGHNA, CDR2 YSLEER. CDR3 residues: CASSEMTVYGRTFF. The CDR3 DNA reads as TGCGCCAGCTCGGAAATGACAGTCTACGGAAGAACTTTCTTT.